These T cell receptor beta chains were read from a single sample in a study of T cell responses to AZD1222 COVID-19 vaccine. The protocol was immunoSEQ multiplex PCR, while the TCRdb copy is restricted to in-frame clones and leaves out a portion. The table has 100,000 to 150,000 clones, roughly 84% seen once. The specimen was peripheral blood, collected on day 0 of AZD1222 vaccination. All receptors derive from an adult in good health. Both conserved end residues are part of each CDR3. A D gene is named only where the DNA matches it firmly. Some rows mark clone size as missing; the rest say once, few, many or name a class of expanded clone.

clone_size: .; v_call: TRBV5-4; j_call: TRBJ2-5; d_call: TRBD2; cdr3_nt: TGTGCCAGCAGCCCGCTGAGCGGGGGGGTATCAGAGACCCAGTACTTC; cdr3_aa: CASSPLSGGVSETQYF
clone_size: .; v_call: TRBV5-6; j_call: TRBJ2-1; d_call: .; cdr3_nt: TGTGCCAGCAGCTGGACCAATGAGCAGTTCTTC; cdr3_aa: CASSWTNEQFF
clone_size: .; v_call: TRBV27; j_call: TRBJ2-7; d_call: TRBD2; cdr3_nt: TGTGCCAGCAGTCCCCGACTAGCGGGAGTCGTCGAGCAGTACTTC; cdr3_aa: CASSPRLAGVVEQYF
clone_size: once; v_call: TRBV5-6; j_call: TRBJ1-2; d_call: .; cdr3_nt: TGTGCCAGCAGCTTCAACAGTGGCTATGGCTACACCTTC; cdr3_aa: CASSFNSGYGYTF
clone_size: .; v_call: TRBV5-1; j_call: TRBJ1-1; d_call: .; cdr3_nt: TGCGCCAGCAGCTTGGATCAGGTGTACACTGAAGCTTTCTTT; cdr3_aa: CASSLDQVYTEAFF
clone_size: .; v_call: TRBV10-3; j_call: TRBJ1-4; d_call: .; cdr3_nt: TGTGCCTCCCGGGACGAGGATGAAAAACTGTTTTTT; cdr3_aa: CASRDEDEKLFF
clone_size: .; v_call: TRBV11-1; j_call: TRBJ1-2; d_call: .; cdr3_nt: TGTGCCAGCAGACCTTCAACTGAAACTCGGGGTGGCTACACCTTC; cdr3_aa: CASRPSTETRGGYTF
clone_size: .; v_call: TRBV12-3/TRBV12-4; j_call: TRBJ1-4; d_call: .; cdr3_nt: TGTGCCAGCAGTCCTCAACAGGGTGGAAAACTGTTTTTT; cdr3_aa: CASSPQQGGKLFF
clone_size: .; v_call: TRBV27; j_call: TRBJ1-4; d_call: TRBD1; cdr3_nt: TGTGCCAGCAGCTCCTTGGGGACAGGGTTCGAAAAACTGTTTTTT; cdr3_aa: CASSSLGTGFEKLFF
clone_size: .; v_call: TRBV12-3/TRBV12-4; j_call: TRBJ1-2; d_call: .; cdr3_nt: TGTGCCAGCAGTCATGGACGGACTTATGGCTACACCTTC; cdr3_aa: CASSHGRTYGYTF
clone_size: .; v_call: TRBV7-2; j_call: TRBJ1-1; d_call: .; cdr3_nt: TGTGCCAGCAGCTTAGCGCGAGGTAGCGGCGCTTTCTTT; cdr3_aa: CASSLARGSGAFF
clone_size: once; v_call: TRBV19; j_call: TRBJ1-5; d_call: .; cdr3_nt: TGTGCCAGCGAGGCCCGGAATCAGCCCCAGCATTTT; cdr3_aa: CASEARNQPQHF
clone_size: .; v_call: TRBV2; j_call: TRBJ1-5; d_call: TRBD1; cdr3_nt: TGTGCCAGCAGCTGGGACAGAAACAATCAGCCCCAGCATTTT; cdr3_aa: CASSWDRNNQPQHF
clone_size: .; v_call: TRBV4-2; j_call: TRBJ1-5; d_call: TRBD1; cdr3_nt: TGTGCCAGCAGCCAAGGAGGACAGGGAAGATGGAACAATCAGCCCCAGCATTTT; cdr3_aa: CASSQGGQGRWNNQPQHF
clone_size: once; v_call: TRBV24-1; j_call: TRBJ2-5; d_call: .; cdr3_nt: TGTGCCATCACGGGTCTCCGGGAGACCCAGTACTTC; cdr3_aa: CAITGLRETQYF
clone_size: .; v_call: TRBV7-9; j_call: TRBJ2-2; d_call: .; cdr3_nt: TGTGCCAGCAGCTTGCCAGGGAAGGTCACCGGGGAGCTGTTTTTT; cdr3_aa: CASSLPGKVTGELFF
clone_size: .; v_call: TRBV6-5; j_call: TRBJ1-5; d_call: .; cdr3_nt: TGTGCCAGCAGAGCCAGGACTGGTGGACAGCCCCAGCATTTT; cdr3_aa: CASRARTGGQPQHF
clone_size: .; v_call: TRBV19; j_call: TRBJ1-4; d_call: TRBD1; cdr3_nt: TGTGCCAGTAGTTGGGGACAGGGTAATGAAAAACTGTTTTTT; cdr3_aa: CASSWGQGNEKLFF
clone_size: .; v_call: TRBV7-2; j_call: TRBJ1-5; d_call: TRBD1; cdr3_nt: TGTGCCAGCAGCGTGGGCCCGGGACAGGGAGGCCAGCCCCAGCATTTT; cdr3_aa: CASSVGPGQGGQPQHF
clone_size: once; v_call: TRBV4-1; j_call: TRBJ1-4; d_call: .; cdr3_nt: TGCGCCAGCAGCCGACGAGATGAAAAACTGTTTTTT; cdr3_aa: CASSRRDEKLFF
clone_size: .; v_call: TRBV3-1/TRBV3-2; j_call: TRBJ1-2; d_call: .; cdr3_nt: TGTGCCAGCAGCCAGAATGGACCTCGCTATGGCTACACCTTC; cdr3_aa: CASSQNGPRYGYTF
clone_size: .; v_call: TRBV6-6; j_call: TRBJ1-6; d_call: .; cdr3_nt: TGTGCCTCTACCAGGGGAAATAATTCACCCCTCCACTTT; cdr3_aa: CASTRGNNSPLHF
clone_size: .; v_call: TRBV19; j_call: TRBJ2-3; d_call: .; cdr3_nt: TGTGCCAGTACGTCACCCCCAGATACGCAGTATTTT; cdr3_aa: CASTSPPDTQYF
clone_size: .; v_call: TRBV6-5; j_call: TRBJ1-1; d_call: .; cdr3_nt: TGTGCCAGCAGTCGCGCATTAACCACTGAAGCTTTCTTT; cdr3_aa: CASSRALTTEAFF
clone_size: .; v_call: TRBV7-2; j_call: TRBJ1-4; d_call: .; cdr3_nt: TGTGCCAGCAGCTTAGGGACGGCTAATGAAAAACTGTTTTTT; cdr3_aa: CASSLGTANEKLFF
clone_size: .; v_call: TRBV19; j_call: TRBJ1-1; d_call: TRBD1; cdr3_nt: TGTGCCAGTAGTATTACAGGGGAAGAAGCTTTCTTT; cdr3_aa: CASSITGEEAFF
clone_size: .; v_call: TRBV19; j_call: TRBJ1-2; d_call: .; cdr3_nt: TGTGCCAGTAGCCGGCAGGGTGGCTACACCTTC; cdr3_aa: CASSRQGGYTF
clone_size: .; v_call: TRBV29-1; j_call: TRBJ2-2; d_call: .; cdr3_nt: TGCAGCGTTGATGAGGGATGGAACACCGGGGAGCTGTTTTTT; cdr3_aa: CSVDEGWNTGELFF
clone_size: .; v_call: TRBV28; j_call: TRBJ1-5; d_call: TRBD1; cdr3_nt: TGTGCCAGCAGGGCACAGGGGAATCAGCCCCAGCATTTT; cdr3_aa: CASRAQGNQPQHF
clone_size: .; v_call: TRBV15; j_call: TRBJ1-4; d_call: .; cdr3_nt: TGTGCCACCAGCAGGGAGGCGTCGGAAAAACTGTTTTTT; cdr3_aa: CATSREASEKLFF
clone_size: once; v_call: TRBV6-5; j_call: TRBJ1-1; d_call: .; cdr3_nt: TGTGCCAGCAGTTACTCTAACACTGAAGCTTTCTTT; cdr3_aa: CASSYSNTEAFF
clone_size: .; v_call: TRBV7-9; j_call: TRBJ1-4; d_call: .; cdr3_nt: TGTGCCAGCAGCTTAGCGGGGATCGGGGGGACAAATAATGAAAAACTGTTTTTT; cdr3_aa: CASSLAGIGGTNNEKLFF
clone_size: few; v_call: TRBV10-3; j_call: TRBJ1-1; d_call: .; cdr3_nt: TGTGCCATCAGTGATTCCGGACAGCAGAACACTGAAGCTTTCTTT; cdr3_aa: CAISDSGQQNTEAFF
clone_size: .; v_call: TRBV7-8; j_call: TRBJ2-7; d_call: TRBD1; cdr3_nt: TGTGCCAGCAGCTACGGGACAGGGAGCTCCTACGAGCAGTACTTC; cdr3_aa: CASSYGTGSSYEQYF
clone_size: .; v_call: TRBV10-2; j_call: TRBJ1-5; d_call: .; cdr3_nt: TGCGCCAGCAGTGAGTCAGCGGCAGGAGATGAAAATAGCAATCAGCCCCAGCATTTT; cdr3_aa: CASSESAAGDENSNQPQHF
clone_size: .; v_call: TRBV5-4; j_call: TRBJ2-5; d_call: .; cdr3_nt: TGTGCCAGCAGCTTGGTCGGAGCCTACCAAGAGACCCAGTACTTC; cdr3_aa: CASSLVGAYQETQYF
clone_size: .; v_call: TRBV19; j_call: TRBJ2-3; d_call: .; cdr3_nt: TGTGCCACGCCTTCGCGGACTCGGACCCCCCATTTT; cdr3_aa: CATPSRTRTPHF
clone_size: .; v_call: TRBV7-9; j_call: TRBJ2-1; d_call: TRBD2; cdr3_nt: TGTGCCAGCAGCCCGCCTTCGGGGCGGGAGACCAATGAGCAGTTCTTC; cdr3_aa: CASSPPSGRETNEQFF
clone_size: .; v_call: TRBV5-1; j_call: TRBJ1-1; d_call: TRBD1; cdr3_nt: TGCGCCAGCAGCTTGGCAGGCAGGGGGGACACTGAAGCTTTCTTT; cdr3_aa: CASSLAGRGDTEAFF
clone_size: .; v_call: TRBV24-1; j_call: TRBJ2-2; d_call: .; cdr3_nt: TGTGCCACCAGTGATTTCGACCCGACCGGGGAGCTGTTTTTT; cdr3_aa: CATSDFDPTGELFF
clone_size: .; v_call: TRBV6-2/TRBV6-3; j_call: TRBJ1-2; d_call: .; cdr3_nt: TGTGCCAGCAGTAAAACAGCTTACGATAACTATGGCTACACCTTC; cdr3_aa: CASSKTAYDNYGYTF